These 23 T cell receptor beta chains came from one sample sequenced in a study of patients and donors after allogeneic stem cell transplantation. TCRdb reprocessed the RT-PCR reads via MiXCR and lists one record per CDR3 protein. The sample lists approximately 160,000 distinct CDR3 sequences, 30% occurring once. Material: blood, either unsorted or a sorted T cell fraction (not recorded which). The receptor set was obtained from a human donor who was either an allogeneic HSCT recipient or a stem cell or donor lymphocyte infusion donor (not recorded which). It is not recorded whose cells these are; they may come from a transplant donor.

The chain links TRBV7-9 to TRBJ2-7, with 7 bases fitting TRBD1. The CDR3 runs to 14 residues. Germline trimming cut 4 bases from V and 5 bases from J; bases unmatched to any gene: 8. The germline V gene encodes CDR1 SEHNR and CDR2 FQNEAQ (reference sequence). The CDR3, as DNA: TGTGCCAGCAGCTACGGGACAGTCAGAGACGAGCAGTACTTC. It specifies CASSYGTVRDEQYF.

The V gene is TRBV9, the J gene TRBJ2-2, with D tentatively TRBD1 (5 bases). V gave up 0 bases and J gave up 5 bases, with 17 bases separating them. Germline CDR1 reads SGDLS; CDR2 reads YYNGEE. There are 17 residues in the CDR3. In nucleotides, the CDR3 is TGTGCCAGCAGCGTAGAATGGGGCGTAGAGTGGACCGGGGAGCTGTTTTTT. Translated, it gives CASSVEWGVEWTGELFF.

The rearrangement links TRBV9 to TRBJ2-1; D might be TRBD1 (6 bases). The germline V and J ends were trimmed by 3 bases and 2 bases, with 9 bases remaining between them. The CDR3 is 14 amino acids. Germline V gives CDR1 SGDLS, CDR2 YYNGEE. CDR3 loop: CASSAQGTYNEQFF. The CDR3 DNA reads TGTGCCAGCAGCGCACAGGGAACCTACAATGAGCAGTTCTTC.

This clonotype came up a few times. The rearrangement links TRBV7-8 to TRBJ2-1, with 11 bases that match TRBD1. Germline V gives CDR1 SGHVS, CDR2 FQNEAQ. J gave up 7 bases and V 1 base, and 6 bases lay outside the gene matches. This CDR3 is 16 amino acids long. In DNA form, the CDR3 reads TGTGCCAGCAGCTTAGGATCCTGGGACAGGGGGAATGAGCAGTTCTTC. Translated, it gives CASSLGSWDRGNEQFF. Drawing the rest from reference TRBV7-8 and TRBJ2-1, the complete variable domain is GAGVSQSPRYKVAKRGQDVALRCDPISGHVSLFWYQQALGQGPEFLTYFQNEAQLDKSGLPSDRFFAERPEGSVSTLKIQRTQQEDSAVYLCASSLGSWDRGNEQFFGPGTRLTVL.

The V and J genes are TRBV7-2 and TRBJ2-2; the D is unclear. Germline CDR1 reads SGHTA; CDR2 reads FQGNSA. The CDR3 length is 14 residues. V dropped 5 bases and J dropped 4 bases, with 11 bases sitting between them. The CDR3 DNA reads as TGTGCCAGCAGCCACCCAGTTGTCACCGGGGAGCTGTTTTTT. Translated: CASSHPVVTGELFF.

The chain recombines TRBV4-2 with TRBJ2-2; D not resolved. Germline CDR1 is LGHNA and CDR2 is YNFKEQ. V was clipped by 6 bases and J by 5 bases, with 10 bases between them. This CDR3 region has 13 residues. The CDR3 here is CASRPIETGELFF. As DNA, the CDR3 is TGTGCCAGCAGGCCCATAGAGACCGGGGAGCTGTTTTTT.

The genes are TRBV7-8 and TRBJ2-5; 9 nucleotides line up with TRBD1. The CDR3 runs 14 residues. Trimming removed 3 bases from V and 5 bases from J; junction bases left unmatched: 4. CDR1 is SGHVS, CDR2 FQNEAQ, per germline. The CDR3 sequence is CASSFDRGGETQYF. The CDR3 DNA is TGTGCCAGCAGCTTTGACAGGGGGGGCGAGACCCAGTACTTC. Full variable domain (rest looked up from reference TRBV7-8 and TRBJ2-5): GAGVSQSPRYKVAKRGQDVALRCDPISGHVSLFWYQQALGQGPEFLTYFQNEAQLDKSGLPSDRFFAERPEGSVSTLKIQRTQQEDSAVYLCASSFDRGGETQYFGPGTRLLVL.

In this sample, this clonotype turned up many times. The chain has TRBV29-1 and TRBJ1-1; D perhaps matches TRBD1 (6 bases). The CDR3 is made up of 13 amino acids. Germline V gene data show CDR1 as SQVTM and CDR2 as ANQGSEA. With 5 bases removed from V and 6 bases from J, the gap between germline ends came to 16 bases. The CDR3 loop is CSVYRALSPEAFF. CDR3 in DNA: TGCAGCGTTTACAGGGCCCTGAGCCCTGAAGCTTTCTTT.

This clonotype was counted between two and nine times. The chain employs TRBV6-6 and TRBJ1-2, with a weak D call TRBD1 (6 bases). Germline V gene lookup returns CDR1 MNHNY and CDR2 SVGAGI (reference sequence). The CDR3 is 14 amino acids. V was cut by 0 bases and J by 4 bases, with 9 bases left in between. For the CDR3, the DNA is TGTGCCAGCAGTTACTCCTCAGGGGCCTATGGCTACACCTTC. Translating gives CASSYSSGAYGYTF.

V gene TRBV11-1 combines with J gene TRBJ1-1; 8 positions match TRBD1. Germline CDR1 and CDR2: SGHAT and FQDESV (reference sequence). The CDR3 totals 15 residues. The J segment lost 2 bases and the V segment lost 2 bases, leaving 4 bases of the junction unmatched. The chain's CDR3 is CASSLRTGINTEAFF. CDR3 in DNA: TGTGCCAGCAGCTTAAGGACAGGGATTAACACTGAAGCTTTCTTT.

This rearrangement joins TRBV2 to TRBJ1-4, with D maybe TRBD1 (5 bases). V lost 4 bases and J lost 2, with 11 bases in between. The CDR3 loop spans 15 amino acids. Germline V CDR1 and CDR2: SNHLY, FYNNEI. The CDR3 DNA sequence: TGTGCCAGCAGTGCCGGCAGGGTCACTAATGAAAAACTGTTTTTT. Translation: CASSAGRVTNEKLFF.

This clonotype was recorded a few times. CDR3 DNA sequence: TGTGCCAGCAGCTTAAGGGAGGAGAACACTGAAGCTTTCTTT. It specifies CASSLREENTEAFF. This chain joins TRBV7-9 and TRBJ1-1; D gene unclear. The CDR3 totals 14 residues. V lost 2 bases and J lost 1, with 8 bases in between. Germline-derived CDR1 and CDR2 are SEHNR and FQNEAQ (reference sequence).

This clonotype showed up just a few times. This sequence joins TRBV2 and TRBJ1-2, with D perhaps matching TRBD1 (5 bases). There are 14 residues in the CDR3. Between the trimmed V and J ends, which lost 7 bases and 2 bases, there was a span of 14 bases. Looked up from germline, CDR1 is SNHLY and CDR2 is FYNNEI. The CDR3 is CASTWWGLNYGYTF. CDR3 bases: TGTGCCAGCACTTGGTGGGGGTTAAACTATGGCTACACCTTC.

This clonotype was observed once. CDR3 sequence: CASSFGDRGSYEQYF. The DNA for the CDR3 is TGTGCCAGCAGTTTTGGAGACAGGGGATCCTACGAGCAGTACTTC. J is TRBJ2-7 and V is TRBV28, with 8 nucleotides matching TRBD1. V lost 3 bases to trimming and J lost 1 base; unmatched junction nucleotides: 5. Germline V lookup: CDR1 MDHEN, CDR2 SYDVKM. CDR3 length: 15 residues. Together with reference TRBV28 and TRBJ2-7, the CDR3 gives the full variable domain: DVKVTQSSRYLVKRTGEKVFLECVQDMDHENMFWYRQDPGLGLRLIYFSYDVKMKEKGDIPEGYSVSREKKERFSLILESASTNQTSMYLCASSFGDRGSYEQYFGPGTRLTVT.

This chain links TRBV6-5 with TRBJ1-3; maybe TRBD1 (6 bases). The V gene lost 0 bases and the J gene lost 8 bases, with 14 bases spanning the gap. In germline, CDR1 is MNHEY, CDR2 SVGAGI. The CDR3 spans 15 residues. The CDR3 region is CASSYSWTVVDTIYF. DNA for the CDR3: TGTGCCAGCAGTTACTCTTGGACAGTAGTAGACACCATATATTTT.

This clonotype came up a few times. The CDR3 nucleotides are TGCAGTGCCCGACTAGCCGACAGCTCCTACGAGCAGTACTTC. Translated, it gives CSARLADSSYEQYF. The chain combines TRBV20-1 with TRBJ2-7; TRBD2 matches at 7 bases. The germline V gene encodes CDR1 DFQATT and CDR2 SNEGSKA (reference sequence). Losses at the gene ends were 6 bases for V and 0 bases for J; bases not matched to a gene: 8. This CDR3 has 14 amino acids.

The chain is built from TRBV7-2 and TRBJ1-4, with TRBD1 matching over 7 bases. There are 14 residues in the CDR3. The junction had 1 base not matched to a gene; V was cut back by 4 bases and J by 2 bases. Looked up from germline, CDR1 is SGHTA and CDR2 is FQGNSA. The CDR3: CASSSTGTNEKLFF. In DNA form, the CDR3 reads TGTGCCAGCAGCTCGACAGGGACTAATGAAAAACTGTTTTTT.

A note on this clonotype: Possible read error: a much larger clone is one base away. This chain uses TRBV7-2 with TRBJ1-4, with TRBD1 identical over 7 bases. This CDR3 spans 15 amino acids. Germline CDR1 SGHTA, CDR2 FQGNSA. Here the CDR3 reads CAGSPRRGRGEKLFF. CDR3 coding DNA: TGTGCCGGCAGCCCCCGAAGGGGGCGAGGTGAAAAACTGTTTTTT.

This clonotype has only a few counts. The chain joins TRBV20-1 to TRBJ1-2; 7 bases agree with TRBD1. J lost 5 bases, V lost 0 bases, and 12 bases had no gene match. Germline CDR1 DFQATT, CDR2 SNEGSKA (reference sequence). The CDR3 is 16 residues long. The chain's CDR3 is CSAREGDRWFRYGYTF. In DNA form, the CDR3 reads TGCAGTGCTAGAGAGGGGGACAGATGGTTTAGGTATGGCTACACCTTC.

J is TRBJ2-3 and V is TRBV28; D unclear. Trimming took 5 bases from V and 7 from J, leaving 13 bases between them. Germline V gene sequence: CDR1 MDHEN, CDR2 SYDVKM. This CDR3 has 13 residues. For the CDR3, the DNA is TGTGCCAGCAGTCAGACGGACGAATATACGCAGTATTTT. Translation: CASSQTDEYTQYF.

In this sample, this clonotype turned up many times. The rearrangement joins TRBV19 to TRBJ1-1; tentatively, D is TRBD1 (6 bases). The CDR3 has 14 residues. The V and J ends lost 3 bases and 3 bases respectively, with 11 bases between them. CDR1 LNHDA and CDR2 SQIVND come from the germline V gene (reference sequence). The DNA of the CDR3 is TGTGCCAGTAGTATTCAGGGGCCCCACACTGAAGCTTTCTTT. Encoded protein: CASSIQGPHTEAFF.

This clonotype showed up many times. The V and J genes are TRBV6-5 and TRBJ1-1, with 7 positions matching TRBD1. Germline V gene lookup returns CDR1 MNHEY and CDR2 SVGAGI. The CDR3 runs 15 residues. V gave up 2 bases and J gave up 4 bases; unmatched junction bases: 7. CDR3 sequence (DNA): TGTGCCAGCAGTTACGACAGGGAGCTGGGCACTGAAGCTTTCTTT. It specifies CASSYDRELGTEAFF.

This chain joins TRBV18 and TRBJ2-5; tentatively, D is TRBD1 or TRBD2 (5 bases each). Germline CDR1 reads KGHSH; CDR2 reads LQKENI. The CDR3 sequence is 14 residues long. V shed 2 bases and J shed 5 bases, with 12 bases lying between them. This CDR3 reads CASSPSQGVETQYF. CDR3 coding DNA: TGTGCCAGCTCACCATCCCAGGGAGTTGAGACCCAGTACTTC.